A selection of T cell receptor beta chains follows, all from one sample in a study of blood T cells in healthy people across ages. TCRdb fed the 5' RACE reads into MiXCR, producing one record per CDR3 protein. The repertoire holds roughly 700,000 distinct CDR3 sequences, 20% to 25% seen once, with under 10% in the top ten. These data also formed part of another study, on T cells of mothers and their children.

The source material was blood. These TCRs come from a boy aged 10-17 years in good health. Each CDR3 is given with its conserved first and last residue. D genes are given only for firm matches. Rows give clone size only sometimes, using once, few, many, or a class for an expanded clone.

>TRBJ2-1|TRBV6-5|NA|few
CASSSLPDEQFF
TGTGCCAGCAGTTCTCTCCCAGATGAGCAGTTCTTC
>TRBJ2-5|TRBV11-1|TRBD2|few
CASSGRTSGRPETQYF
TGTGCCAGCAGCGGGCGGACTAGCGGGAGGCCAGAGACCCAGTACTTC
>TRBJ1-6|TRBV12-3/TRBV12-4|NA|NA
CASSLDPGKPLHF
TGTGCCAGCAGTTTAGATCCGGGGAAACCCCTCCACTTT
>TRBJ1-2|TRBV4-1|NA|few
CASSQAPFDGYTF
TGCGCCAGCAGCCAAGCACCGTTCGACGGCTACACCTTC
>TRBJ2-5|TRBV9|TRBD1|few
CASSSHRGGETQYF
TGTGCCAGCAGCTCTCACAGGGGTGGGGAGACCCAGTACTTC
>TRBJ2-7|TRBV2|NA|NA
CASSEVGRGIIEQYF
TGTGCCAGCAGTGAAGTCGGCAGGGGAATCATCGAGCAGTACTTC
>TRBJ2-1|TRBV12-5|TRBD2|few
CASGLVTSGRGEQFF
TGTGCTAGTGGTTTGGTAACTAGCGGGAGGGGGGAGCAGTTCTTC
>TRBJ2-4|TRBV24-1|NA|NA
CATSDSFEAKNIQYF
TGTGCCACCAGTGACAGCTTCGAGGCCAAAAACATTCAGTACTTC
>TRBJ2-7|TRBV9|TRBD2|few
CTSSGPAGVGEQYF
TGTACCAGCAGCGGTCCAGCGGGAGTCGGCGAGCAGTACTTC
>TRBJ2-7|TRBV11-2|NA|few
CASSPGGTGNYEQYF
TGTGCCAGCAGCCCGGGGGGGACAGGGAACTACGAGCAGTACTTC
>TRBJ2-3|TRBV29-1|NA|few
CSVERGGGADTQYF
TGCAGCGTTGAACGGGGAGGAGGCGCAGATACGCAGTATTTT
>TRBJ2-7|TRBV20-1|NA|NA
CSARGNEQYF
TGCAGTGCCAGAGGGAACGAGCAGTACTTC
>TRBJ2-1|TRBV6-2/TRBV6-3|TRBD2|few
CASSRGLAGVYEQFF
TGTGCCAGCTCTAGGGGACTAGCGGGAGTTTATGAGCAGTTCTTC
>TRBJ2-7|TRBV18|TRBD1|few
CASSLPTGSILYEQYF
TGTGCCAGCTCACTGCCGACAGGGTCTATTCTCTACGAGCAGTACTTC
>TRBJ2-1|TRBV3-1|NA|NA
CASSQEKSSEQFF
TGTGCCAGCAGCCAAGAGAAATCAAGTGAGCAGTTCTTC
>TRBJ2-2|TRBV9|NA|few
CASSATAGLGTGELFF
TGTGCCAGCAGCGCGACGGCGGGTCTTGGAACCGGGGAGCTGTTTTTT
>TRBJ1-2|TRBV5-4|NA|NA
CASSVDSNYGYTF
TGTGCCAGCAGCGTCGACAGTAACTATGGCTACACCTTC
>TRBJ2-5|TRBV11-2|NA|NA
CASSSLGQGGLRKETRYF
TGTGCCAGCAGCTCCCTCGGGCAGGGGGGCCTCCGTAAGGAGACCCGGTACTTC
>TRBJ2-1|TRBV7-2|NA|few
CASSSAPGLYNEQFF
TGTGCCAGCAGCTCCGCCCCAGGACTGTACAATGAGCAGTTCTTC
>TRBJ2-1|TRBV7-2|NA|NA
CASSLEGLAVSYNEQFF
TGTGCCAGCAGCTTGGAGGGATTAGCGGTTTCCTACAATGAGCAGTTCTTC
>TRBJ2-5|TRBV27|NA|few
CASSSLQGWETQYF
TGTGCCAGCAGTTCGCTCCAGGGCTGGGAGACCCAGTACTTC
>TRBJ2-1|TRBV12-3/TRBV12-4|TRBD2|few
CASRPSLTSEIYNEQFF
TGTGCCAGCAGGCCCTCCCTTACTAGCGAGATCTACAATGAGCAGTTCTTC
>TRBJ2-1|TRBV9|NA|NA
CASSAGPDNEQFF
TGTGCCAGCAGCGCGGGACCCGACAATGAGCAGTTCTTC
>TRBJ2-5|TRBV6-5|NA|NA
CASSYSALGGQSPETQYF
TGTGCCAGCAGTTACTCAGCCTTGGGGGGACAATCACCAGAGACCCAGTACTTC
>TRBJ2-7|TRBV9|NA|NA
CASSARPSSYEQYF
TGTGCCAGCAGCGCGAGGCCGAGCTCCTACGAGCAGTACTTC
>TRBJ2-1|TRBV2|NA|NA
CASTPDSNNEQFF
TGTGCCAGCACCCCGGACAGCAACAATGAGCAGTTCTTC
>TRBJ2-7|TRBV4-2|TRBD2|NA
CASSQPGGYYEQYF
TGTGCCAGCAGCCAACCGGGGGGGTATTACGAGCAGTACTTC
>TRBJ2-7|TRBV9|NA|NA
CASSVEDSLAYEQYF
TGTGCCAGCAGCGTAGAAGATAGCTTAGCCTACGAGCAGTACTTC
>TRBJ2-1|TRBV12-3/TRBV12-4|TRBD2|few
CASSLANPWTSGSSYNERFF
TGTGCCAGCAGTTTAGCTAATCCGTGGACTAGCGGGAGCTCCTACAATGAGCGGTTCTTC
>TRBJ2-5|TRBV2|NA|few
CASSDGRGQETQYF
TGTGCCAGCAGTGATGGCAGGGGCCAAGAGACCCAGTACTTC
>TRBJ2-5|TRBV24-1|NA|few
CATSDSGGAQETQYF
TGTGCCACCAGTGATTCCGGCGGCGCGCAAGAGACCCAGTACTTC
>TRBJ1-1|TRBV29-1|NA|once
CSVLTGSMNTEAFF
TGCAGCGTTCTTACCGGCTCAATGAACACTGAAGCTTTCTTT
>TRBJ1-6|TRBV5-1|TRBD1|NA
CASSPRPGTGLGSYNSPLHF
TGCGCCAGCAGCCCCCGTCCCGGGACAGGGTTGGGGTCCTATAATTCACCCCTCCACTTT
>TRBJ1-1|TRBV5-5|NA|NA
CASRLTAMNTEAFF
TGTGCCAGCAGATTGACAGCTATGAACACTGAAGCTTTCTTT
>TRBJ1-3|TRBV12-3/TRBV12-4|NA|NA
CASSREGNTIYF
TGTGCCAGCAGCCGAGAAGGAAACACCATATATTTT
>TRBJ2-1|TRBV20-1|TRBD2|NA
CSARSGTSGYNEQFF
TGCAGTGCTAGGAGCGGGACTAGCGGATACAATGAGCAGTTCTTC
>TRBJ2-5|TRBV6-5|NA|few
CASSSPHGRGETQYF
TGTGCCAGCAGTTCCCCTCACGGGCGCGGAGAGACCCAGTACTTC
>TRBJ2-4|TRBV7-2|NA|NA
CASSLVRQTQNIQYF
TGTGCCAGCAGCTTAGTACGACAGACTCAAAACATTCAGTACTTC
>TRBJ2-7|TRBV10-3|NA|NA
CAIRWSGPYEQYF
TGTGCCATCAGGTGGAGTGGCCCCTACGAGCAGTACTTC
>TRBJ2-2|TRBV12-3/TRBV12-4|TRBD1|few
CASTPGQGGTGELFF
TGTGCCAGCACCCCGGGACAGGGGGGCACCGGGGAGCTGTTTTTT
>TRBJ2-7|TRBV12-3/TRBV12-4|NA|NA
CASSLTGLEQYF
TGTGCCAGCAGTTTAACAGGCCTTGAGCAGTACTTC
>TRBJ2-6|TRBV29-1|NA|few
CSAPVSGANVLTF
TGCAGCGCCCCAGTCTCGGGGGCCAACGTCCTGACTTTC
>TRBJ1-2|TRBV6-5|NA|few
CASSYMSQAYGYTF
TGTGCCAGCAGTTATATGAGTCAGGCCTATGGCTACACCTTC
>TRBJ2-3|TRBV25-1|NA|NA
CASSESGGSLSDTQYF
TGTGCCAGCAGTGAATCGGGTGGCAGTCTCTCGGATACGCAGTATTTT
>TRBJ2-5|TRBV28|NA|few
CASSLSRDILQETQYF
TGTGCCAGCAGTTTATCGAGGGACATACTGCAAGAGACCCAGTACTTC
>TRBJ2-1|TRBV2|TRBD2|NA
CASSTSGIYNEQFF
TGTGCCAGCAGTACTAGCGGGATTTACAATGAGCAGTTCTTC
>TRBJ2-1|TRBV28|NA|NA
CASSPPRIYNEQFF
TGTGCCAGCAGTCCCCCACGGATTTACAATGAGCAGTTCTTC
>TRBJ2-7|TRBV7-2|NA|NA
CAGSGRTGDYEQYF
TGTGCCGGCAGCGGACGGACGGGGGACTACGAGCAGTACTTC
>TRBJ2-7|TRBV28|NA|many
CASSFRTGTSYEQYF
TGTGCCAGCAGTTTTCGAACGGGGACATCCTACGAGCAGTACTTC
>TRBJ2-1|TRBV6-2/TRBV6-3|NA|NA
CASSLERIFYNEQFF
TGTGCCAGCAGCCTCGAGCGGATTTTTTACAATGAGCAGTTCTTC
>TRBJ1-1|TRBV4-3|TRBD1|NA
CASSQDPRQGRTEAFF
TGCGCCAGCAGCCAAGATCCCAGACAGGGGAGAACTGAAGCTTTCTTT
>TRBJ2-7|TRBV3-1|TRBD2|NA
CASSSGEGYEQYF
TGTGCCAGCAGCTCGGGGGAGGGCTACGAGCAGTACTTC
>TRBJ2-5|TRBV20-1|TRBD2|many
CSASGGGETQYF
TGCAGTGCTAGTGGGGGAGGGGAGACCCAGTACTTC